What follows is one TCR beta chain and its context. This sample was included in a study of cytotoxic CD8 clonotypes in ibrutinib-treated CLL. The method was immunoSEQ multiplex PCR; TCRdb's version includes in-frame clones alone and lacks a portion of them. The repertoire holds approximately 91,000 clones, with roughly 77% as singletons. CDR1 and CDR2 from the germline V gene are MGHRA and YSYEKL. CDR3 length equals 15 residues. The V end lost 2 bases, the J end lost 4 bases, and 13 bases lay between the germline ends. The TCR comes from a human donor with chronic lymphocytic leukemia. The rearrangement joins TRBV4-1 to TRBJ2-3; D is possibly TRBD1 (6 bases). The input for sequencing was PBMCs, taken after 12 months of ibrutinib treatment. The CDR3 spells CASSQSGVLSDTQYF. CDR3 coding DNA: TGCGCCAGCAGCCAATCAGGGGTCTTGTCAGATACGCAGTATTTT.